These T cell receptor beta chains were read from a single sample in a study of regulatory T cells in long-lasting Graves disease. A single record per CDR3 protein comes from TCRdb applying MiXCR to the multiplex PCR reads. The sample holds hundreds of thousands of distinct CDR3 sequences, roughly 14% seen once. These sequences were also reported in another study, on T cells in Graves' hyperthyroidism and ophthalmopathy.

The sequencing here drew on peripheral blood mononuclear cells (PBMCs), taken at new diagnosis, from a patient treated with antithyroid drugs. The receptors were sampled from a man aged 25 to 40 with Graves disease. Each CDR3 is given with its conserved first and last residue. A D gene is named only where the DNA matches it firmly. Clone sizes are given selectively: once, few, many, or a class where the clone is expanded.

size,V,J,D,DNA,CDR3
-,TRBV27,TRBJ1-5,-,TGTGCCAGCGGTAAGGGCAGTATCAGCAATCAGCCCCAGCGTTTT,CASGKGSISNQPQRF
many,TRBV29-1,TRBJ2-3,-,TGCAGCGTTACGCCGGGACTCACAGATACGCAGTATTTT,CSVTPGLTDTQYF
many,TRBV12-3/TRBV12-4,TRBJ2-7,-,TGTGCCAGCAGTTTTAGTCGCCGCGAGCAGTACTTC,CASSFSRREQYF
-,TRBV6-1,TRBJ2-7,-,TGTGCCAGCAGTGTTAGCAGGCCGTACGAGCAGTACTTC,CASSVSRPYEQYF
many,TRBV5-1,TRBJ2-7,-,TGCGCCAGCAGAAGTCCAGGGTCCTACGAGCAGTACTTC,CASRSPGSYEQYF
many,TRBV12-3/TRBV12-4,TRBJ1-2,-,TGTGCCAGCAGCCCCGGCTCCATCTATGGCTACACCTTC,CASSPGSIYGYTF
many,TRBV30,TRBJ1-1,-,TGTGCCTGGAGTGTAAACACTGAAGCTTTCTTT,CAWSVNTEAFF
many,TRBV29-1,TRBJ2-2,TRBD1,TGCAGCGTTGGACAGGGGGCGACCGGGGAGCTGTTTTTT,CSVGQGATGELFF
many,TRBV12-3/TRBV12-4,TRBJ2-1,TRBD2,TGTGCCAGCAACCTAGCGGTATACAATGAGCAGTTCTTC,CASNLAVYNEQFF
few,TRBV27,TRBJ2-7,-,TGTGCCAGCAGTCCCAGCCAGGGTAGCTACGAGCAGTACTTC,CASSPSQGSYEQYF
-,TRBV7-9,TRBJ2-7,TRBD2,TGTGCCAGCAGCTTAGAGGGACTAGCGGGAGGAGGCCTCTACGAGCAGTACTTC,CASSLEGLAGGGLYEQYF
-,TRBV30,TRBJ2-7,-,TGTGCCTGGAACCGGGCAGCCTACGAGCAGTACTTC,CAWNRAAYEQYF
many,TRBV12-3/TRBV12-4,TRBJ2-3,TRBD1,TGTGCCAGCAGTTTAAGATTTGACAGGGTTGCAGATACGCAGTATTTT,CASSLRFDRVADTQYF
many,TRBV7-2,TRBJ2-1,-,TGTGCCAGCAGCTTTATCAATGAGCAGTTCTTC,CASSFINEQFF
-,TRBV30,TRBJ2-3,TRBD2,TGTGCCTGGAGTCTGACTAGCGGGAGAGTAATAAGCACAGATACGCAGTATTTT,CAWSLTSGRVISTDTQYF
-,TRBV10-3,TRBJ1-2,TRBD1,TGTGCCATCAGGCAAGACAGGGGAACCACCTTC,CAIRQDRGTTF
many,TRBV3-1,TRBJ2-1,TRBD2,TGTGCCAGCAGCCGCCGCGGGAGCAATGAGCAGTTCTTC,CASSRRGSNEQFF
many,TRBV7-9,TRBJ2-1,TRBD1,TGTGCCAGCAGCTTAGAAGGGGGCGAAAAGTTCTTC,CASSLEGGEKFF
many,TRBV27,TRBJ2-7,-,TGTGCCAGCAGTTTAAGGTCCATCTACGAGCAGTACTTC,CASSLRSIYEQYF
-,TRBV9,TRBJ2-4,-,TGTGCCAGCAGCCCAACCGGGACTCAGCCACACATTCAGTACTTC,CASSPTGTQPHIQYF
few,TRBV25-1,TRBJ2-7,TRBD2,TGTGCCAGCAGTGAATGGGGTAGCGGGAGGGAGTCCTACGGGCAGTACTTC,CASSEWGSGRESYGQYF
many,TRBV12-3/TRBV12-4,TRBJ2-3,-,TGTGCCAGCAGTGCACAGGGTTCGGGAGAAATAGATACGCAGTATTTT,CASSAQGSGEIDTQYF
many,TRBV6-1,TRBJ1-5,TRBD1,TGTGCCAGCCATCCGAGACAGGGGGTGGATCAGCCCCAGCATTTT,CASHPRQGVDQPQHF
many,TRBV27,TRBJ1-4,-,TGTGCCAGCAGTTTAAGTTGGGAGGCGGGAAAACTGTTTTTT,CASSLSWEAGKLFF
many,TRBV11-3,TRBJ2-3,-,TGTGCCAGCAGCCTTGATTCATTCGGGACAGATACGCAGTATTTT,CASSLDSFGTDTQYF
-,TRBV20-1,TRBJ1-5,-,TGCAGTGCTCTCCGGGAGGGGTTATTGCGGTATAATCAGCCCCAGCATTTT,CSALREGLLRYNQPQHF
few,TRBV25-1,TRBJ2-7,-,TGTGCCAGCAGTACGTACACAGCCTACGAGCAGTACTTC,CASSTYTAYEQYF
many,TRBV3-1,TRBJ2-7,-,TGTGCCAGCAGCCCTAAGCATTGGTACTACGAGCAGTACTTC,CASSPKHWYYEQYF
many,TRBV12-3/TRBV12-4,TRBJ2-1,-,TGTGCCAGCAGTGCCCGAGGGGCCATATATGAGCAGTTCTTC,CASSARGAIYEQFF
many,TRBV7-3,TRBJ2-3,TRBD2,TGTGCCAGCAGCCCGTCCGGGGGGGAGGATACGCAGTATTTT,CASSPSGGEDTQYF
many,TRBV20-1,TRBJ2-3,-,TGCAGTGCTAGCCGGACCCGAGATACGCAGTATTTT,CSASRTRDTQYF
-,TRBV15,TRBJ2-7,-,TGTGCCACCAGCTTGGACAGATACGAGCAGTACTTC,CATSLDRYEQYF
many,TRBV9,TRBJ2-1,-,TGTGCCAGCAGCCCGAACCTCTTAGCGGAGCAGTTCTTC,CASSPNLLAEQFF
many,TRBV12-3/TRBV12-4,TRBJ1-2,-,TGTGCCAGCACTCCAATCCGGTCTGGCTACACCTTC,CASTPIRSGYTF
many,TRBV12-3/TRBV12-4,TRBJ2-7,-,TGTGCCAGCAGTTTGGGGGCGGGAATGAACGAGCAGTACTTC,CASSLGAGMNEQYF
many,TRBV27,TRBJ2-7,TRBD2,TGTGCCAGCAGTTCTCCGGGACTAGCGGGAGGAACCTACGAGCAGTACTTC,CASSSPGLAGGTYEQYF
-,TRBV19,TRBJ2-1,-,TGTGCCAGTAGTGCCCGCAGGCGGGATGGCGATGAGCAGTTCTTC,CASSARRRDGDEQFF
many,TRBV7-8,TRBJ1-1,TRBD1,TGTGCCAGCAGCTCTACGACAGGGAAGCCTGAAGCTTTCTTT,CASSSTTGKPEAFF
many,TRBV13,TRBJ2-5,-,TGTGCCAGCAGCTTCAGGTTAAGAGCGGGTTTGGAGACCCAGTACTTC,CASSFRLRAGLETQYF
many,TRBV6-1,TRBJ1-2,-,TGTGCCAGCGAGGATCATGGCTTGGGGGGTTACTATGGCTACACCTTC,CASEDHGLGGYYGYTF